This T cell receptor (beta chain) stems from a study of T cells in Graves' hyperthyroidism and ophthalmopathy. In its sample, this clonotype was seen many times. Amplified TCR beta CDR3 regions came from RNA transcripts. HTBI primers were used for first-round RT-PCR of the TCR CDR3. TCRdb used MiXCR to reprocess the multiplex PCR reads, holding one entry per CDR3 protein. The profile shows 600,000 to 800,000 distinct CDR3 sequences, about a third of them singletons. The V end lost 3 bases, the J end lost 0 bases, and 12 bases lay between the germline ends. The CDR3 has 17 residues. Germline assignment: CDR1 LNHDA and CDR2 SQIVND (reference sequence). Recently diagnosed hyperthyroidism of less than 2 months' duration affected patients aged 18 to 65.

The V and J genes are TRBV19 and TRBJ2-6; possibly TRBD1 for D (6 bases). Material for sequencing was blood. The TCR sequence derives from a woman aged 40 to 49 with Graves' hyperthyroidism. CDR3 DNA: TGTGCCAGTAGTATTGGTTGGACAGCCTCTGGGGCCAACGTCCTGACTTTC. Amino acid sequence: CASSIGWTASGANVLTF.